This T cell receptor (beta chain) was sequenced for a study of blood T cells in healthy people across ages. Study findings and constraints: When one million T cells were used, diversity estimates were thought to be underestimates.

A note on this clonotype: What it binds is not known.

Germline V gives CDR1 SQVTM, CDR2 ANQGSEA. V lost 8 bases and J lost 10; bases outside the gene matches: 9. The CDR3 sequence is 12 residues long. With a J-beta primer mix and a sample-barcoded 5' primer, a second PCR ran roughly 6 to 12 cycles. TCRdb recomputed calls from the 5' RACE reads with MiXCR, one row per CDR3 protein. Here the sample spans more than 600,000 distinct CDR3 sequences, 20% to 25% being singletons. This same sample was also part of a study on T cells of mothers and their children.

The sequence derives from a boy aged 5-17 years in good health. The sequenced sample consisted of blood. The rearrangement uses TRBV29-1 and TRBJ1-1; 11 bases fit TRBD1. CDR3 in DNA: TGCAGCCTCGGACAGGGGGCGCGGGGAGCTTTCTTT. It encodes CSLGQGARGAFF.